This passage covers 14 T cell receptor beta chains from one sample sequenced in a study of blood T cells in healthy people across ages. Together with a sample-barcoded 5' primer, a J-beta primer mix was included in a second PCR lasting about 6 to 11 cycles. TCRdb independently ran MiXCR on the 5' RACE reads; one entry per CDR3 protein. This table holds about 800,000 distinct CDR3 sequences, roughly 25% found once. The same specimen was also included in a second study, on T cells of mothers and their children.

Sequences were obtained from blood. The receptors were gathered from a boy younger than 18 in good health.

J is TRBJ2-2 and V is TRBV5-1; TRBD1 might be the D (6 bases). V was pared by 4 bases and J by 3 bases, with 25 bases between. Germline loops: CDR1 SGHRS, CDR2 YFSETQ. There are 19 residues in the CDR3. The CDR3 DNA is TGCGCCAGCAGCCTGACCGGCCCCCAGGGGCCGAGCGACACCGGGGAGCTGTTTTTT. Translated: CASSLTGPQGPSDTGELFF.

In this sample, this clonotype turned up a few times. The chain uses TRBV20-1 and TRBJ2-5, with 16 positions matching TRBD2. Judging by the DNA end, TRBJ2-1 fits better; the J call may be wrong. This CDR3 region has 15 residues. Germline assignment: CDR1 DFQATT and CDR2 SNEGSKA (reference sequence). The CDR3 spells CSAYPPGLAGGQQFF. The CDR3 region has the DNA TGCAGTGCCTATCCACCGGGACTAGCGGGGGGGCAACAGTTCTTC.

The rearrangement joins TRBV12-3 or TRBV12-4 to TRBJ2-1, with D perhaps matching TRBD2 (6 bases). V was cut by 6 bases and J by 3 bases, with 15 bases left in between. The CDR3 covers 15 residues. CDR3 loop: CASRRLEDYYNEQFF. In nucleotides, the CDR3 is TGTGCCAGCAGGAGACTAGAGGATTACTACAATGAGCAGTTCTTC.

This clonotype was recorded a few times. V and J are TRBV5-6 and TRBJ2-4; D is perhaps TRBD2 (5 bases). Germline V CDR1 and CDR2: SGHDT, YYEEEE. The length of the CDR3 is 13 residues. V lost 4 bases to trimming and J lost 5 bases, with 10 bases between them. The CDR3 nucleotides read TGTGCCAGCAGCGGAGACGGGGAAAACATTCAGTACTTC. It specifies CASSGDGENIQYF.

CDR3 coding DNA: TGTGCCAGCCTAGGACCGGGGAGCCCCTATGAGCAGTTCTTC. This gives the protein CASLGPGSPYEQFF. The chain combines TRBV28 with TRBJ2-5; possibly TRBD2 for D (5 bases). The end of the DNA aligns better with TRBJ2-1, so the J call may be wrong. CDR1 MDHEN and CDR2 SYDVKM come from the germline V gene. The length of the CDR3 is 14 residues.

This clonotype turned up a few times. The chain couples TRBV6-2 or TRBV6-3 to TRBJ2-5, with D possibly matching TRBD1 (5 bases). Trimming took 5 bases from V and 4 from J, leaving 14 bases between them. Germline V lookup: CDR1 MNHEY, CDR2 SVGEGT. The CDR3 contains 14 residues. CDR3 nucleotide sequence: TGTGCCAGCAGTCACCGAGGTGGGGCAGAGACCCAGTACTTC. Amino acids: CASSHRGGAETQYF.

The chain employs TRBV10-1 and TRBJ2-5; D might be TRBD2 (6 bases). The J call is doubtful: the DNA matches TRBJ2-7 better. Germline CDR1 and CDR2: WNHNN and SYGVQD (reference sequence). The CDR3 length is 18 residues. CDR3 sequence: CASTEALGGRRATYEQYF. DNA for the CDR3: TGCGCCAGCACCGAGGCCCTGGGTGGACGGAGGGCAACCTACGAGCAGTACTTC.

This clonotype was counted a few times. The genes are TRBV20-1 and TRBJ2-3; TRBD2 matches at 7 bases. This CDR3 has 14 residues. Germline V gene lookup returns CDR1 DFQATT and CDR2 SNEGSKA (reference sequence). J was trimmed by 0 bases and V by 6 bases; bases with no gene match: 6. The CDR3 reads CSASAGPSTDTQYF. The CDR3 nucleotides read TGCAGTGCCTCAGCGGGGCCTAGCACAGATACGCAGTATTTT.

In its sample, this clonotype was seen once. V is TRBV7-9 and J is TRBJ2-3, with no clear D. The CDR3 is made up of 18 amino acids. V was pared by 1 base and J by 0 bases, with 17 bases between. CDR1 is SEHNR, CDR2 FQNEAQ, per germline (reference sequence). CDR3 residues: CASSLVRTGLPSTDTQYF. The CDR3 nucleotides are TGTGCCAGCAGCTTAGTACGGACGGGTCTTCCTAGCACAGATACGCAGTATTTT.

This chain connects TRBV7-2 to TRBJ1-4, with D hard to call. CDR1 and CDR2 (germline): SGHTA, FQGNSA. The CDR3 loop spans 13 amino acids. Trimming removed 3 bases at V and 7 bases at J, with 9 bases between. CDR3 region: CASSLERGEKLFF. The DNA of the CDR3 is TGTGCCAGCAGCTTGGAACGGGGTGAAAAACTGTTTTTT.

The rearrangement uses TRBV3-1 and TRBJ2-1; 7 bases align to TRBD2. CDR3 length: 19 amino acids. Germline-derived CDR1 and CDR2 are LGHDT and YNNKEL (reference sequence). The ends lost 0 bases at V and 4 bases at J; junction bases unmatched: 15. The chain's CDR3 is CASSQEERYSGVPYNEQFF. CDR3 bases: TGTGCCAGCAGCCAAGAGGAGAGATACAGCGGGGTTCCGTACAATGAGCAGTTCTTC.

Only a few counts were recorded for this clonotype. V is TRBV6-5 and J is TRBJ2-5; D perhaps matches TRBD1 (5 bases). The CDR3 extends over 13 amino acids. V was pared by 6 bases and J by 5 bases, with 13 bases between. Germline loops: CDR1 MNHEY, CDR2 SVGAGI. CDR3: CASRAGLLETQYF. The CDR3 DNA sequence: TGTGCCAGCAGGGCAGGGCTCTTGGAGACCCAGTACTTC.

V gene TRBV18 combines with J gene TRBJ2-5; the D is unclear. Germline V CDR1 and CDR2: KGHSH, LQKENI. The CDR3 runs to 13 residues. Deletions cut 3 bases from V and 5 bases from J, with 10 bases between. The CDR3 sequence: CASSPAIEETQYF. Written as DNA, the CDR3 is TGTGCCAGCTCACCGGCGATAGAGGAGACCCAGTACTTC.

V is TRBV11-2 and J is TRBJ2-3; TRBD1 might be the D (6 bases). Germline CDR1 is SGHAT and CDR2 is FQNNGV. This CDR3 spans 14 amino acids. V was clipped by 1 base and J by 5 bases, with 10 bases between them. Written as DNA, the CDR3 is TGTGCCAGCAGCTTAGTTGGGGGCGTAGATACGCAGTATTTT. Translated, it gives CASSLVGGVDTQYF.